The source of this T cell receptor (beta chain) is a study of blood T cell repertoires in COVID-19. The assay was immunoSEQ multiplex PCR, and TCRdb's table has in-frame clones only and misses some. The table shows about 350,000 clones, with roughly 87% occurring only once. Germline V gene sequence: CDR1 WSHSY, CDR2 SAAADI. Trimming shortened V by 2 bases and J by 5 bases, and 12 bases separated the two germline ends. The CDR3 contains 14 residues. J is TRBJ2-5 and V is TRBV10-2, with D perhaps matching TRBD2 (6 bases). This receptor was obtained from a woman aged 25 to 39 who had recovered from COVID-19. The sequenced sample consisted of PBMCs or T cells enriched from blood (not recorded which). CDR3 sequence (DNA): TGCGCCAGCAGTGAGAACAGCCGGGGGGAGACCCAGTACTTC. Encoded protein: CASSENSRGETQYF.